The TCR beta chain under discussion was sequenced for a study of blood T cells in healthy people across ages. Germline V gene lookup returns CDR1 LNHNV and CDR2 YYDKDF (reference sequence). The CDR3 is 14 amino acids. V was trimmed by 1 base and J by 1 base, leaving 7 bases between them. The use of a sample-barcoded 5' primer and a J-beta primer mix characterized a second PCR of roughly 7 to 11 cycles. TCRdb independently ran MiXCR on the 5' RACE reads; one entry per CDR3 protein. This table has 1.5 million to 2 million distinct CDR3 sequences, more than 35% appearing once. This clonotype was recorded a few times.

The clonotype originates from a human donor in good health. The chain employs TRBV15 and TRBJ2-5; D gene uncertain. Input material: blood. The CDR3 DNA reads TGTGCCACCAGCAGAGGGATGACCCAAGAGACCCAGTACTTC. Amino acids: CATSRGMTQETQYF.